This T cell receptor beta chain was recovered during a study of T cells in Graves' hyperthyroidism and ophthalmopathy. Amplification targeted TCR beta CDR3 regions from RNA transcripts. The TCR CDR3 first-round RT-PCR relied on the HTBI primer set. TCRdb fed the multiplex PCR reads into MiXCR, producing one record per CDR3 protein. The table lists approximately 400,000 distinct CDR3 sequences, roughly 14% of them singletons. The CDR3 length is 15 residues. The V gene's germline CDR1 is SGHAT and CDR2 FQNNGV. Concerning this clonotype itself: A junction boundary mismatches the germline segment, possibly from a read error.

This TCR came from a young man with Graves' hyperthyroidism that later progressed to Graves' ophthalmopathy. Sequencing was performed on blood. V and J are TRBV11-2 and TRBJ1-2; D possibly corresponds to TRBD1 (6 bases). The CDR3 spells CASSVGDTPRKGYAF. CDR3 in DNA: TGTGCCAGCAGCGTGGGGGACACTCCGCGGAAAGGCTACGCCTTC.